This T cell receptor beta chain comes out of a study of tumor-infiltrating lymphocytes in primary liver carcinoma (dated by TCRdb to about 2017). Background on the whole study: Of the five patients, three men and two women aged 30 to 69 years, four had hepatocellular carcinoma and one had combined HCC and intrahepatic cholangiocarcinoma. The five patients had tumors staged T1-T3 N0M0, with maximum diameters ranging from about 4.2 to 11 cm. Each sample produced roughly 3.65 to 8 million productive TCRbeta reads, and read depth showed no significant difference between tissue types. Across five regions of each liver tumor, along with adjacent normal tissue and blood, the study brought together TCRbeta repertoire sequencing, expression microarrays and whole-exome sequencing. TCRbeta repertoire sequencing covered roughly 35 specimens from 5 patients: 25 or so tumor regions, 5 adjacent noncancerous liver tissues and 5 peripheral blood samples. Agilent mRNA microarray profiling was performed on the roughly 25 tumor region samples to relate TCRbeta repertoire diversity to the local molecular phenotype. Reproducibility between technical replicate repertoires was high, with correlation coefficients above 0.95 and mean shared-clone rates about 0.9.

A constant-region primer and ProtoScript II reverse transcriptase were used to reverse-transcribe TCRbeta-specific cDNA from around 530 ng total RNA. Construction of the TCRbeta libraries relied on three nested rounds of multiplex PCR, following a slightly modified ARM-PCR procedure. The first two PCR rounds used multiplex TRBV1-TRBV30 forward primers with a Cbeta reverse primer, each for roughly 11 cycles. Sample barcodes and Illumina adapters were added in a final 25-cycle PCR with Deep VentR polymerase. Amplicons of 200-500 bp were gel-purified with a QIAquick gel extraction kit before sequencing. An Illumina HiSeq 2500 was used to sequence the TCRbeta amplicons, generating 250-bp paired-end reads. As for the original processing: Reads were quality-trimmed with Trimmomatic v0.33, and paired reads were merged with FLASH v1.2.11 to recover full CDR3 sequences. V, D and J germline segments were assigned to the rearranged TCRbeta sequences by MiGEC v1.2.1b. VDJtools v1.0.0 computed clonotype statistics and Shannon-Wiener diversity indices. To reduce sampling bias, subsequent analyses other than the diversity analysis used only the 250 most abundant clonotypes in each sample. TCRdb redid the processing of the public reads, applying fastp at Q25 and MiXCR, and retained in-frame beta chains. CDR3 protein duplicates are merged, each entry listing the most common genes and DNA. For this entry, the V and J calls and clone size follow TCRdb and not the study's own pipeline. Recorded for this sample are about 64,000 distinct CDR3 sequences; about two thirds of them occurred a single time. Approximately 41% of the sample goes to the ten largest clones.

Findings and caveats that apply to the study as a whole: Because the samples were bulk and unsorted, CD4+ and CD8+ T cell repertoires could not be compared. Only the TCR beta chain was sequenced, so true repertoire diversity is likely underestimated because unpaired alpha chains were not captured. Only about 7.5-25% of top clones were found in all five regions of a tumor, suggesting spatial heterogeneity of tumor-infiltrating T cells. The top 250 clones made up a significantly larger repertoire fraction in tumors than in blood (p = 0.039). Only 4 or 5 patients were included in the study, and the authors note that the findings should be validated in a larger study. Repertoire overlap was higher between tumor regions (mean roughly 35%) than tumor-adjacent (roughly 17%) or tumor-blood (approximately 14%) pairs, consistent with antigen-driven expansion.

Without any cell sorting, total RNA and DNA were co-extracted from approximately 20-30 mg of bulk tissue using the AllPrep DNA/RNA mini kit. Between November 2015 and March 2016, a handful of patients in China with histopathologically diagnosed primary liver carcinoma had their tumors surgically resected. Chronic HBV infection was present in the patients, and the patients were treatment-naive at sampling. Each tumor was sampled at five spatially separated regions: the superior, inferior, left-lateral and right-lateral poles and the tumor centre. Histological examination found more than 85% viable tumor cells in every tumor sample. Fresh tumor and adjacent tissue pieces were bisected; one half was stored in RNAlater at -80°C, the other sent for histology. The germline V gene specifies SGHDT as CDR1 and YYEEEE as CDR2. The CDR3 contains 14 residues, cysteine and phenylalanine counted. Only the CDR3 part of the read is kept: 42 bases, read in frame from the first base. V is reduced by 4 bases and J by 5 bases, leaving a spacing of 15 bases between them.

Comment on this clonotype: There is no known antigen for this receptor. Within one base of it there is no much larger clone, and no base qualities were kept.

The sequencing sample was made of liver tumor tissue from sampling region 4. The cell subset or site label, read with the paper, signifies: tumor region T4, right-lateral pole. This sequence originates from a man aged 40-50 years with primary liver carcinoma and hepatitis B virus infection. The chain links TRBV5-6 with TRBJ2-5, with TRBD2 tentatively as D gene (6 bases match). This receptor carries the CDR3 CASSTGTAGETQYF. Read as DNA, the sequence is TGTGCCAGCAGCACCGGGACGGCGGGGGAGACCCAGTACTTC.